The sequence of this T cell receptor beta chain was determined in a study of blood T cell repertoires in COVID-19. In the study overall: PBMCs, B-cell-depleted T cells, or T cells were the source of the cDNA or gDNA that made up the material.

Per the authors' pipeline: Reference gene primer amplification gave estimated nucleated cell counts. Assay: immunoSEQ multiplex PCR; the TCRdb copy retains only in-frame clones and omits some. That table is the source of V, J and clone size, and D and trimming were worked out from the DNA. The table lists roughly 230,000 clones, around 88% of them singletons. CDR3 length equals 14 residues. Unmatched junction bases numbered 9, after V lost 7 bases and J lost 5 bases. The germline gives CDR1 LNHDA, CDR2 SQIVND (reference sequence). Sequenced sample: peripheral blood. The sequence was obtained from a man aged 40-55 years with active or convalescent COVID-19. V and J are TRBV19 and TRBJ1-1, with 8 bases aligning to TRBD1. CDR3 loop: CASTPWTGRTEAFF. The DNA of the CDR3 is TGTGCCAGTACACCTTGGACAGGGCGGACTGAAGCTTTCTTT.